One sample yielded the 31 T cell receptor beta chains listed below, sequenced in a study of T cell repertoires in cytomegalovirus infection. MiXCR, run by TCRdb on the reads, gives a single entry per CDR3 protein. The table lists 600,000 to 700,000 distinct CDR3 sequences, around a third of them singletons. These receptors have no identified antigens. The material was cultured PBMCs, obtained from culture after CMV antigen stimulation. All receptors derive from a human donor in good health (CMV status not recorded). Some clones in this sample may be carry-over from other donors' samples.

This clonotype was seen repeatedly, ten times or more. The chain employs TRBV7-2 and TRBJ2-2; D not resolved. There are 13 residues in the CDR3. Germline CDR1 SGHTA, CDR2 FQGNSA. V was shortened by 6 bases and J by 3 bases, with 8 bases between the two germline ends. The CDR3 DNA is TGTGCCAGCAGGGGCCAATACACCGGGGAGCTGTTTTTT. Translated: CASRGQYTGELFF.

This clonotype was detected only once. V usage is TRBV29-1 and J usage is TRBJ2-7, with 11 bases identical to TRBD2. The CDR3 contains 16 residues. Germline V gene lookup returns CDR1 SQVTM and CDR2 ANQGSEA. V was clipped by 4 bases and J by 5 bases; unmatched bases: 13. The CDR3 DNA reads TGCAGCGTTGTGGGGACGATGACTAGCGGGATAAACGAGCAGTACTTC. Its translation is CSVVGTMTSGINEQYF.

CDR3 in amino acids: CSARGREGDTQYF. CDR3 coding DNA: TGCAGTGCTAGGGGCCGGGAAGGGGATACGCAGTATTTT. This rearrangement joins TRBV20-1 to TRBJ2-3; a possible D gene is TRBD2 (5 bases). The CDR3 has 13 amino acids. Germline values: CDR1 DFQATT, CDR2 SNEGSKA (reference sequence). V was pared by 3 bases and J by 6 bases, with 13 bases between.

The V and J genes are TRBV6-5 and TRBJ2-1; 7 bases are a match to TRBD1. Germline lookup yields CDR1 MNHEY and CDR2 SVGAGI. This CDR3 has 15 residues. V shed 4 bases and J 2 bases; nucleotides not matched to a gene: 5. The DNA for the CDR3 is TGTGCCAGCAGTTCCACCGGGACAGCCTACAATGAGCAGTTCTTC. Translated: CASSSTGTAYNEQFF.

This clonotype turned up a few times. The junction shows a germline mismatch at one end, possibly a read error. The CDR3 nucleotides are TGTGCCGCCAGCGGGACGAGAGCCGGGGGGCTGTTTTTT. Its translation: CAASGTRAGGLFF. The rearrangement uses TRBV7-6 and TRBJ2-2, with 7 bases lining up with TRBD2. This CDR3 spans 13 amino acids. Per the germline V gene, CDR1 is SGHVS and CDR2 is FNYEAQ. Full variable domain (rest looked up from reference TRBV7-6 and TRBJ2-2): GAGVSQSPRYKVTKRGQDVALRCDPISGHVSLYWYRQALGQGPEFLTYFNYEAQQDKSGLPNDRFSAERPEGSISTLTIQRTEQRDSAMYRCAASGTRAGGLFFGEGSRLTVL.

The chain carries TRBV20-1 and TRBJ2-1; weak D call: TRBD2 (6 bases). This CDR3 comprises 15 residues. Trimming stripped 6 bases from V and 3 bases from J, with 18 bases between. Germline CDR1 and CDR2: DFQATT and SNEGSKA (reference sequence). The CDR3: CSANPVREYYNEQFF. The DNA of the CDR3 is TGCAGTGCCAATCCCGTCCGGGAGTACTACAATGAGCAGTTCTTC.

The genes are TRBV7-9 and TRBJ2-1; 9 bases line up with TRBD1. The CDR3 contains 16 residues. V was pared by 4 bases and J by 4 bases, with 8 bases of the junction left unmatched. The germline V gene has CDR1 SEHNR and CDR2 FQNEAQ (reference sequence). CDR3 loop: CASSSTGGLWYNEQFF. The DNA of the CDR3 is TGTGCCAGCAGCTCTACAGGGGGCCTGTGGTACAATGAGCAGTTCTTC.

This clonotype was seen more than once but under ten times. This chain connects TRBV12-3 or TRBV12-4 to TRBJ2-7; TRBD2 agrees at 10 bases. V was clipped by 5 bases and J by 2 bases; unmatched bases: 6. The CDR3 covers 15 residues. The CDR3 region is CASSARTSGAYEQYF. The CDR3 nucleotides are TGTGCCAGCAGTGCCCGGACTAGCGGAGCCTACGAGCAGTACTTC.

The V call is TRBV6-6, the J call TRBJ2-1, with TRBD1 identical over 7 bases. With 4 bases clipped from V and 5 bases from J, the junction kept 8 bases outside the gene matches. The CDR3 is 15 residues long. Germline V CDR1 and CDR2: MNHNY, SVGAGI (reference sequence). CDR3 nucleotides: TGTGCCAGCAGTTTCACACGACAGGGAAACAATGAGCAGTTCTTC. Protein sequence: CASSFTRQGNNEQFF.

Ten or more counts support this clonotype. This rearrangement joins TRBV7-2 to TRBJ1-2, with D unresolved. Germline CDR1 SGHTA, CDR2 FQGNSA. V was cut by 6 bases and J by 4 bases, with 12 bases left in between. The CDR3 length is 13 residues. In nucleotides, the CDR3 is TGTGCCAGCAGTACTCAGCTGGGCTATGGCTACACCTTC. Protein product: CASSTQLGYGYTF.

The CDR3 spells CSAYTTSGDTGELFF. Written as DNA, the CDR3 is TGCAGTGCATATACGACTAGCGGGGACACCGGGGAGCTGTTTTTT. The J gene is TRBJ2-2, the V gene TRBV20-1; 11 nucleotides line up with TRBD2. The CDR3 runs 15 residues. In germline, CDR1 is DFQATT, CDR2 SNEGSKA (reference sequence). V lost 6 bases and J lost 3; bases outside the gene matches: 6.

This CDR3 reads CASSLGWGQDDQPQHF. The CDR3 coding sequence is TGTGCCAGCAGCTTAGGGTGGGGACAGGACGATCAGCCCCAGCATTTT. The chain recombines TRBV7-9 with TRBJ1-5; 8 bases fit TRBD1. Looked up from germline, CDR1 is SEHNR and CDR2 is FQNEAQ (reference sequence). The CDR3 has 16 amino acids. The V gene end was trimmed by 1 base and the J gene end by 5 bases; junction bases not matched to a gene: 7.

This clonotype appeared many times. This chain joins TRBV7-2 and TRBJ1-6, with 12 bases fitting TRBD1. J gave up 5 bases and V 4 bases, and 3 bases lay outside the gene matches. CDR1 is SGHTA and CDR2 is FQGNSA in the germline V gene. The CDR3 length is 16 residues. In DNA form, the CDR3 reads TGTGCCAGCAGCTCGGGACAGGGGGCAAATAATTCACCCCTCCACTTT. This encodes CASSSGQGANNSPLHF.

The sample holds many counts of this clonotype. The V gene is TRBV7-2, the J gene TRBJ2-7; the D call may be TRBD1 or TRBD2 (6 bases each). Trimming took off 6 bases at V and 6 bases at J, with 15 bases between the two ends. CDR1 and CDR2 (germline): SGHTA, FQGNSA. The CDR3 extends over 13 amino acids. DNA of the CDR3: TGTGCCAGCAGTTCCCTTTGGGGGGCCGAGCAGTACTTC. Protein: CASSSLWGAEQYF. Full variable domain (remainder filled in from reference TRBV7-2 and TRBJ2-7): GAGVSQSPSNKVTEKGKDVELRCDPISGHTALYWYRQSLGQGLEFLIYFQGNSAPDKSGLPSDRFSAERTGGSVSTLTIQRTQQEDSAVYLCASSSLWGAEQYFGPGTRLTVT.

This clonotype was counted only a few times. The chain has TRBV27 and TRBJ2-7; no clear D. Germline lookup yields CDR1 MNHEY and CDR2 SMNVEV (reference sequence). This CDR3 is built from 13 residues. The V end was cut by 5 bases, the J end by 9 bases, with 17 bases between. The CDR3 here is CASSGRGRILQYF. CDR3 bases: TGTGCCAGCAGTGGCCGTGGACGTATTCTGCAGTACTTC.

The CDR3 region has the DNA TGTGCCAGCAGCAGGGGTTGGGGGGAGACCCAGTACTTC. It codes for CASSRGWGETQYF. V is TRBV5-4 and J is TRBJ2-5, with D perhaps TRBD1 or TRBD2 (5 bases each). Germline values: CDR1 SGHNT, CDR2 YYREEE (reference sequence). The CDR3 is 13 residues long. Trimming stripped 4 bases from V and 5 bases from J, with 12 bases between. The variable domain in full, with the rest retrieved from reference TRBV5-4 and TRBJ2-5, is ETGVTQSPTHLIKTRGQQVTLRCSSQSGHNTVSWYQQALGQGPQFIFQYYREEENGRGNFPPRFSGLQFPNYSSELNVNALELDDSALYLCASSRGWGETQYFGPGTRLLVL.

This clonotype was found a few times. V and J are TRBV2 and TRBJ1-1, with D perhaps matching TRBD1 (6 bases). The ends were cut back, 7 bases at V and 7 bases at J, with 19 bases in the middle. Germline V gene lookup returns CDR1 SNHLY and CDR2 FYNNEI. The CDR3 runs 14 residues. The CDR3, as DNA: TGTGCCAGCAACATACAGGGCGCCCAAAGTGAAGCTTTCTTT. Translated, it gives CASNIQGAQSEAFF.

The chain combines TRBV12-3 or TRBV12-4 with TRBJ2-5; D is possibly TRBD1 (6 bases). The CDR3 covers 14 residues. The ends were cut back, 5 bases at V and 5 bases at J, with 15 bases in the middle. The CDR3 here is CASSKATGRETQYF. CDR3 bases: TGTGCCAGCAGTAAAGCGACAGGCAGGGAGACCCAGTACTTC.

This clonotype was seen at least ten times. The chain recombines TRBV7-9 with TRBJ2-7, with D perhaps TRBD2 (6 bases). V lost 4 bases, J lost 2 bases, and 12 bases lay in between. This CDR3 spans 14 amino acids. Germline V gives CDR1 SEHNR, CDR2 FQNEAQ (reference sequence). As DNA, the CDR3 is TGTGCCAGCAGCTCGACTAGATCCGCCTACGAGCAGTACTTC. Encoded protein: CASSSTRSAYEQYF.

This clonotype came up a few times. This chain uses TRBV6-6 with TRBJ2-7, with 7 bases fitting TRBD1. V lost 11 bases and J lost 2; bases outside the gene matches: 15. Germline lookup yields CDR1 MNHNY and CDR2 SVGAGI (reference sequence). This CDR3 region has 15 residues. The CDR3 DNA reads as TGTGCCGGTAAACTCCGGGACAGAGCAACCTACGAGCAGTACTTC. The encoded protein is CAGKLRDRATYEQYF.

This clonotype was observed a few times. The chain carries TRBV18 and TRBJ1-3, with TRBD1 as a possible D gene (5 bases). The germline gives CDR1 KGHSH, CDR2 LQKENI. V shed 3 bases and J shed 2 bases, with 11 bases lying between them. CDR3 length: 15 amino acids. This CDR3 is CASSPAAGAGNTIYF. The CDR3 DNA follows: TGTGCCAGCTCACCCGCGGCGGGGGCTGGAAACACCATATATTTT.

This clonotype was counted only a few times. The DNA for the CDR3 is TGTGCCAGCAGTTACCCTGCGAGGAGTTTTTGCATTCAGTACTTC. Translation: CASSYPARSFCIQYF. The chain carries TRBV6-1 and TRBJ2-4; D ambiguous. The V gene lost 5 bases and the J gene lost 9 bases, with 20 bases spanning the gap. CDR1 and CDR2 (germline): MNHNS, SASEGT. This CDR3 is built from 15 residues.

The genes are TRBV24-1 and TRBJ2-3; D might be TRBD1 (6 bases). The germline V gene has CDR1 KGHDR and CDR2 SFDVKD. V was shortened by 3 bases and J by 2 bases, with 11 bases between the two germline ends. This CDR3 is 15 amino acids long. The CDR3 reads CATSDPGHPTDTQYF. In DNA form, the CDR3 reads TGTGCCACCAGTGATCCGGGACATCCCACAGATACGCAGTATTTT.

In its sample, this clonotype was seen a few times. This chain links TRBV4-1 with TRBJ1-2; D gene ambiguous. Germline CDR1 MGHRA, CDR2 YSYEKL. V dropped 1 base and J dropped 8 bases, with 11 bases sitting between them. The CDR3 loop spans 13 amino acids. The CDR3 loop reads CASSQGPTWGYTF. The CDR3 DNA is TGCGCCAGCAGCCAAGGTCCTACTTGGGGCTACACCTTC.

This clonotype was seen once. This sequence joins TRBV27 and TRBJ1-5; TRBD1 aligns across 8 bases. The CDR3 is made up of 17 amino acids. Looked up from germline, CDR1 is MNHEY and CDR2 is SMNVEV (reference sequence). V dropped 0 bases and J dropped 7; count of bases not matched to a gene: 11. The DNA of the CDR3 is TGTGCCAGCAGTTTATCCTTCCCCGGGACAGGCGTCCAGCCCCAGCATTTT. Translating gives CASSLSFPGTGVQPQHF.

This chain links TRBV5-1 with TRBJ1-4; 9 nucleotides agree with TRBD1. Germline values: CDR1 SGHRS, CDR2 YFSETQ. The CDR3 covers 15 residues. V lost 2 bases to trimming and J lost 5 bases; unmatched junction nucleotides: 4. Here the CDR3 DNA reads TGCGCCAGCAGCTTTGCGGGACAGGGAAATGAAAAACTGTTTTTT. Protein product: CASSFAGQGNEKLFF.

This clonotype has only a few counts. The V and J genes are TRBV6-2 or TRBV6-3 and TRBJ2-4; D is unclear. The germline gives CDR1 MNHEY, CDR2 SVGEGT. The CDR3 is 13 residues long. Trimming pared 7 bases from V and 0 bases from J, leaving 7 bases between. CDR3 loop: CASTSLAKNIQYF. CDR3 coding DNA: TGTGCCAGCACGAGCCTAGCCAAAAACATTCAGTACTTC.

The chain couples TRBV7-2 to TRBJ1-4; a possible D gene is TRBD1 (6 bases). The CDR3 has 14 residues. The germline gives CDR1 SGHTA, CDR2 FQGNSA. The V gene lost 3 bases and the J gene lost 5 bases, with 10 bases spanning the gap. CDR3 nucleotides: TGTGCCAGCAGCTTCAAGGGGGGGAATGAAAAACTGTTTTTT. It yields the protein CASSFKGGNEKLFF.

This clonotype was observed a few times. The chain is built from TRBV25-1 and TRBJ2-3; 9 bases match TRBD2. CDR3 length: 16 amino acids. Germline lookup yields CDR1 MGHDK and CDR2 SYGVNS. The V segment lost 0 bases and the J segment 5 bases; nucleotides outside the gene matches: 6. The CDR3 loop is CASSEYLAGHRDTQYF. CDR3 bases: TGTGCCAGCAGTGAATATCTAGCGGGACATAGAGATACGCAGTATTTT.

The chain links TRBV6-2 or TRBV6-3 to TRBJ1-5, with D maybe TRBD1 (6 bases). Trimming shortened V by 4 bases and J by 6 bases, and 13 bases separated the two germline ends. The germline V gene encodes CDR1 MNHEY and CDR2 SVGEGT. The CDR3 loop spans 14 amino acids. In DNA form, the CDR3 reads TGTGCCAGCAGTTCGGTGTCAGGGGCTCAGCCCCAGCATTTT. This sequence encodes CASSSVSGAQPQHF.

The gene calls are TRBV20-1 and TRBJ2-7, with 10 bases identical to TRBD2. The V and J ends lost 6 bases and 5 bases, in that order; junction bases with no gene match: 1. Germline assignment: CDR1 DFQATT and CDR2 SNEGSKA (reference sequence). The CDR3 spans 11 residues. The CDR3 nucleotides read TGCAGTGCAGGGACTAGCGACGAGCAGTACTTC. As protein: CSAGTSDEQYF.